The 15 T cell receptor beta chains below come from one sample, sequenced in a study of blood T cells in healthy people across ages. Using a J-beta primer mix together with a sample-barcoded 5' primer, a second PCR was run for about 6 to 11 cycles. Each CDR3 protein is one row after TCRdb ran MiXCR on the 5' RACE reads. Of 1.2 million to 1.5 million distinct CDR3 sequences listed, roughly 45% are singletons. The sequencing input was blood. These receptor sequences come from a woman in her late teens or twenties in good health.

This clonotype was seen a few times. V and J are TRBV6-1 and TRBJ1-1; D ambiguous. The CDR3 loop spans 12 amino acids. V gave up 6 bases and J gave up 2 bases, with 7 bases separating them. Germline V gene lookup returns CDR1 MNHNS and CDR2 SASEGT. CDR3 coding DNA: TGTGCCAGCAGGTTCGATAACACTGAAGCTTTCTTT. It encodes CASRFDNTEAFF.

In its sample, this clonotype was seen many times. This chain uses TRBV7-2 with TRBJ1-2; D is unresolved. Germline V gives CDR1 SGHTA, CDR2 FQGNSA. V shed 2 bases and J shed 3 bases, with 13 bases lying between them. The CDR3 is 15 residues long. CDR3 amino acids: CASSLRRQRDYGYTF. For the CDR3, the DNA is TGTGCCAGCAGCTTACGGAGGCAGAGAGACTATGGCTACACCTTC.

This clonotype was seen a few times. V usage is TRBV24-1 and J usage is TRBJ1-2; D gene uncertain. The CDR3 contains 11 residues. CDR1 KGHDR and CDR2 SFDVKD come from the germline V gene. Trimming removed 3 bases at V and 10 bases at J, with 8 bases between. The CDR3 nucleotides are TGTGCCACCAGTGATGGACTCGCCTACACCTTC. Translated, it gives CATSDGLAYTF.

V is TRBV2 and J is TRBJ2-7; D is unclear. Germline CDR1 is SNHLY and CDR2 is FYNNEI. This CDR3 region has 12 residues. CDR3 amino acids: CAHERLPYEQYF. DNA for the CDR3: TGTGCTCACGAACGCCTGCCCTACGAGCAGTACTTC.

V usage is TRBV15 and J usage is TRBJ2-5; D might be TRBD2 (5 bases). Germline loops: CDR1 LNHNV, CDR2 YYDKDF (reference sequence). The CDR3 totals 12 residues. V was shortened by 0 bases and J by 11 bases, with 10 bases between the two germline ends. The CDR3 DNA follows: TGTGCCACCAGCAGAGATCGGGGTCAGCAGTACTTC. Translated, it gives CATSRDRGQQYF.

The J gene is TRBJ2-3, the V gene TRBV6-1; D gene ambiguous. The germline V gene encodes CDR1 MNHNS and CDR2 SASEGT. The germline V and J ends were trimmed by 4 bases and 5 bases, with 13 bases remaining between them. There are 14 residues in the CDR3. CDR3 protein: CASSAQSWGDTQYF. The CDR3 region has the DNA TGTGCCAGCAGTGCCCAGTCTTGGGGAGATACGCAGTATTTT.

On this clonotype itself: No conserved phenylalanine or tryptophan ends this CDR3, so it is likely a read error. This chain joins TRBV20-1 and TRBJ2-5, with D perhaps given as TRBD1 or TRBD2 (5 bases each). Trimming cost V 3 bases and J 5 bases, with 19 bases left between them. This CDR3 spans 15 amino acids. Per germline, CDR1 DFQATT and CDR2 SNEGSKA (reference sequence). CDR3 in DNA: TGCAGTGCTAGGGGTAACCGGGACGCCACCGAGACCCAGTACCTC. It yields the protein CSARGNRDATETQYL.

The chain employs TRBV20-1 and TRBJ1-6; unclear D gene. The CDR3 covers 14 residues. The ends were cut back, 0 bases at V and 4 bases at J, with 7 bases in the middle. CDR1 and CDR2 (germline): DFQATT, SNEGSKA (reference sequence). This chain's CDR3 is CSARDPVYNSPLHF. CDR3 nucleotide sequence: TGCAGTGCTAGAGATCCGGTTTATAATTCACCCCTCCACTTT.

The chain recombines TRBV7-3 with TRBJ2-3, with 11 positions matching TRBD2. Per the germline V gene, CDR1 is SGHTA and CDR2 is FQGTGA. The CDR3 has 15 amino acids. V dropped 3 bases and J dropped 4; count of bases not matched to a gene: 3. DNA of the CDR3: TGTGCCAGCAGCTTTAGCGGGGGGGGGCCAGATACGCAGTATTTT. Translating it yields CASSFSGGGPDTQYF.

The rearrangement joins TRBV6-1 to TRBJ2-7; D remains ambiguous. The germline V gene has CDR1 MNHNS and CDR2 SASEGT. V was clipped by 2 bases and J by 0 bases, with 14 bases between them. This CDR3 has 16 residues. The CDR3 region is CASSESIAGPSYEQYF. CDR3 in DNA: TGTGCCAGCAGTGAATCGATCGCTGGACCCTCCTACGAGCAGTACTTC.

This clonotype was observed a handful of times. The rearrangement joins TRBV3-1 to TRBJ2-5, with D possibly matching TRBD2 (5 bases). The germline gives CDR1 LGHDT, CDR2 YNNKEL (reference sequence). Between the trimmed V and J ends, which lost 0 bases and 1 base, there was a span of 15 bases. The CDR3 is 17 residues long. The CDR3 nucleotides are TGTGCCAGCAGCCAAGAGGCTAGCAAAGGGTTCCAAGAGACCCAGTACTTC. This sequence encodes CASSQEASKGFQETQYF.

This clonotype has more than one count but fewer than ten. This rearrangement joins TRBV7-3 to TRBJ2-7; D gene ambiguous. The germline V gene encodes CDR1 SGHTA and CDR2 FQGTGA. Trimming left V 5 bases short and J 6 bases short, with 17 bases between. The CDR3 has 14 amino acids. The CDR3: CASSAETLGGEQYF. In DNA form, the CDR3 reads TGTGCCAGCAGCGCCGAGACCCTCGGCGGCGAGCAGTACTTC.

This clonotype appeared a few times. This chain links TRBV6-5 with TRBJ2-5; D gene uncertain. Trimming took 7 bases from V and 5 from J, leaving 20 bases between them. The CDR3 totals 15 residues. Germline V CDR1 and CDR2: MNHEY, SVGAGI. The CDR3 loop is CASKTLKRLEETQYF. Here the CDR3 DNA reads TGTGCCAGCAAGACTCTCAAGCGATTGGAGGAGACCCAGTACTTC.

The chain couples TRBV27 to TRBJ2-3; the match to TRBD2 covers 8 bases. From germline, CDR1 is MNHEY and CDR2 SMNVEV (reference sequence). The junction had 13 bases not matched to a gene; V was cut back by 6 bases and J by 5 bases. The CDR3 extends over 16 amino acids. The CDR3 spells CASSPLGTRDLDTQYF. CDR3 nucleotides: TGTGCCAGCAGCCCCTTAGGGACTAGAGATTTAGATACGCAGTATTTT.

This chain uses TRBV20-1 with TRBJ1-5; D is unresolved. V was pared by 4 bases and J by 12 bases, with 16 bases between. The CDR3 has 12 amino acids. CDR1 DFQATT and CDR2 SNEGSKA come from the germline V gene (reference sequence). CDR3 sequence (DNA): TGCAGTGCTACCCCGTCGACCGCGCGCCAGCATTTT. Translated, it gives CSATPSTARQHF.